Ten or more counts support the clone carrying this TCR beta chain. Its specificity is not known. TCRdb re-analysed the reads in MiXCR, keeping a single row per CDR3 protein. In the table there are over 250,000 distinct CDR3 sequences, approximately 22% of which are singletons. These data are taken from a study of T cell repertoires in cytomegalovirus infection. CDR3 length: 13 amino acids. In germline, CDR1 is SEHNR, CDR2 FQNEAQ (reference sequence). Trimming pared 5 bases from V and 6 bases from J, leaving 11 bases between. The chain couples TRBV7-9 to TRBJ1-5, with D tentatively TRBD1 (6 bases). The sequencing here drew on cultured PBMCs, taken from culture after CMV antigen stimulation. This clonotype was obtained from a human donor in good health (CMV status not recorded). Some clones in this sample may be carry-over from other donors' samples. The DNA for the CDR3 is TGTGCCAGCAGCGAACAGGGCGCTCAGCCCCAGCATTTT. This encodes CASSEQGAQPQHF.